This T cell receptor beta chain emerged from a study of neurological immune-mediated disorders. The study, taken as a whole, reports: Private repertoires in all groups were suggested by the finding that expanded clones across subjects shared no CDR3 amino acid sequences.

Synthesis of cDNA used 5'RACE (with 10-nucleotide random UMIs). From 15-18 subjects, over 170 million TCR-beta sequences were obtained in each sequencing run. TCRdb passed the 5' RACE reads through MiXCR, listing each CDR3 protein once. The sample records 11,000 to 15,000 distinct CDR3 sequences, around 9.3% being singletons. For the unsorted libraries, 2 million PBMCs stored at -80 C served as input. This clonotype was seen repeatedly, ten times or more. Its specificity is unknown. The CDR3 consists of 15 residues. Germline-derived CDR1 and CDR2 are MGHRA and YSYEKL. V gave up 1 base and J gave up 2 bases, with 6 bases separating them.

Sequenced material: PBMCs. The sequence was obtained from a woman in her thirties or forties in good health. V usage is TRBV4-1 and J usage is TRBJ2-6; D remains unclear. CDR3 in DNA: TGCGCCAGCAGCCAAGGCCCCACTGGGGCCAACGTCCTGACTTTC. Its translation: CASSQGPTGANVLTF.